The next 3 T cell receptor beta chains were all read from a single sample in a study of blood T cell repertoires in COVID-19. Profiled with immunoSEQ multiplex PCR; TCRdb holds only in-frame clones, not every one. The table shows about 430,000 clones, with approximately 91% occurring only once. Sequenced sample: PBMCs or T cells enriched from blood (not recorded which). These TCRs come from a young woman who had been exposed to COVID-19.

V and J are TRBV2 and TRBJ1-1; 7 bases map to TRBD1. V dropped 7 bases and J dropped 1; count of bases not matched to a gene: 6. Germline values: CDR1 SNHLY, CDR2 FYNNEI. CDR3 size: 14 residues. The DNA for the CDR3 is TGTGCCAGCACCGAAACAGGGGCGAACACTGAAGCTTTCTTT. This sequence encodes CASTETGANTEAFF.

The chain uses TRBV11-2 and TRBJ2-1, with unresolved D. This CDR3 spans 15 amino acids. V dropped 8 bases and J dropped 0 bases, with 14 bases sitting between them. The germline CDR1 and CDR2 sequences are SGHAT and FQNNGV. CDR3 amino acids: CASQVGTHSYNEQFF. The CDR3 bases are TGTGCCAGCCAGGTGGGCACCCACTCCTACAATGAGCAGTTCTTC.

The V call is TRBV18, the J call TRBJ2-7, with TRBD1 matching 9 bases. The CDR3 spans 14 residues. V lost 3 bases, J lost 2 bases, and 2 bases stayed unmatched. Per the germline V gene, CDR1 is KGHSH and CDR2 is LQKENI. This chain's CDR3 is CASSPDRGTYEQYF. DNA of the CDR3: TGTGCCAGCTCACCGGACAGGGGCACCTACGAGCAGTACTTC.